The 31 T cell receptor beta chains below come from one sample, sequenced in a study of T cells after yellow fever vaccination. TCRdb reprocessed the 5' RACE reads with MiXCR, giving one entry per CDR3 protein. The repertoire holds 620,000 or so distinct CDR3 sequences, about a sixth seen once, with roughly 17% in the top ten. Material: PBMCs, obtained around 5 days after the first yellow fever vaccination. The origin of the receptors is a man between 18 and 35 years old who received the YFV17D yellow fever vaccine.

The chain uses TRBV6-5 and TRBJ1-1; D might be TRBD1 (5 bases). The CDR3 is 12 residues long. From germline, CDR1 is MNHEY and CDR2 SVGAGI. Trimming pared 4 bases from V and 5 bases from J, leaving 8 bases between. This chain's CDR3 is CASSSQGTEAFF. Written as DNA, the CDR3 is TGTGCCAGCAGTTCCCAGGGTACTGAAGCTTTCTTT.

The chain uses TRBV9 and TRBJ2-6; D ambiguous. V lost 4 bases and J lost 0, with 8 bases in between. The CDR3 is 15 amino acids. Looked up from germline, CDR1 is SGDLS and CDR2 is YYNGEE. CDR3 coding DNA: TGTGCCAGCAGCACCCACCCCTCTGGGGCCAACGTCCTGACTTTC. It encodes CASSTHPSGANVLTF.

As for this clonotype: A junction end diverges from the germline sequence, so it may reflect a read error. The chain has TRBV12-5 and TRBJ2-2; unclear D gene. Germline values: CDR1 LGHNT, CDR2 FRNRAP. The CDR3 has 16 residues. The CDR3 protein is CARGSTELANTGELFF. The DNA for the CDR3 is TGTGCTAGGGGTTCTACAGAACTCGCGAACACCGGGGAGCTGTTTTTT.

The rearrangement links TRBV12-3 or TRBV12-4 to TRBJ2-6; no firm D call. Trimming shortened V by 2 bases and J by 1 base, and 9 bases separated the two germline ends. The CDR3 sequence is 16 residues long. The CDR3 protein is CASSLNKRSGANVLTF. CDR3 DNA: TGTGCCAGCAGTTTAAACAAACGATCTGGGGCCAACGTCCTGACTTTC.

The chain links TRBV12-3 or TRBV12-4 to TRBJ1-2; D is undetermined. CDR3 length: 13 amino acids. Trimming took 2 bases from V and 0 from J, leaving 4 bases between them. CDR3 in amino acids: CASSLQANYGYTF. In DNA, the CDR3 is TGTGCCAGCAGTTTACAGGCTAACTATGGCTACACCTTC.

Only a few counts were recorded for this clonotype. J is TRBJ1-2 and V is TRBV5-6; maybe TRBD1 (5 bases). The CDR3 totals 15 residues. Trimming pared 1 base from V and 4 bases from J, leaving 14 bases between. Per germline, CDR1 SGHDT and CDR2 YYEEEE. CDR3 loop: CASSLWGGASYGYTF. As DNA, the CDR3 is TGTGCCAGCAGCTTGTGGGGCGGCGCGTCCTATGGCTACACCTTC. The full variable domain, its missing parts supplied by reference TRBV5-6 and TRBJ1-2, is DAGVTQSPTHLIKTRGQQVTLRCSPKSGHDTVSWYQQALGQGPQFIFQYYEEEERQRGNFPDRFSGHQFPNYSSELNVNALLLGDSALYLCASSLWGGASYGYTFGSGTRLTVV.

The V and J genes are TRBV6-2 or TRBV6-3 and TRBJ2-6; the D gene could be TRBD1 or TRBD2 (5 bases each). V lost 9 bases to trimming and J lost 2 bases, with 11 bases between them. CDR1 is MNHEY and CDR2 is SVGEGT in the germline V gene. The CDR3 consists of 14 residues. The CDR3 protein is CASGRGAGANVLTF. CDR3 nucleotide sequence: TGTGCCAGTGGGCGAGGGGCTGGGGCCAACGTCCTGACTTTC.

This clonotype has just a few counts. The chain uses TRBV10-2 and TRBJ1-1; weak D call: TRBD1 (6 bases). Germline values: CDR1 WSHSY, CDR2 SAAADI. CDR3 size: 13 residues. V was trimmed by 8 bases and J by 1 base, leaving 11 bases between them. CDR3 loop: CASRQVKNTEAFF. The CDR3, as DNA: TGCGCCAGCCGACAGGTGAAGAACACTGAAGCTTTCTTT.

This clonotype showed up many times. This sequence joins TRBV10-3 and TRBJ2-2, with 11 bases that match TRBD1. Germline values: CDR1 ENHRY, CDR2 SYGVKD. V shed 10 bases, J shed 3 bases, and the junction held 4 bases outside the gene matches. The CDR3 extends over 14 amino acids. CDR3 in amino acids: CATGQGVDTGELFF. The CDR3 DNA sequence: TGTGCCACGGGACAGGGGGTTGACACCGGGGAGCTGTTTTTT.

V usage is TRBV3-1 and J usage is TRBJ1-4; D perhaps matches TRBD1 (6 bases). CDR1 is LGHDT, CDR2 YNNKEL, per germline (reference sequence). Deletions cut 2 bases from V and 8 bases from J, with 9 bases between. This CDR3 contains 13 residues. The CDR3 loop is CASSQYREEKLFF. CDR3 DNA: TGTGCCAGCAGCCAATACAGGGAGGAAAAACTGTTTTTT.

This clonotype was counted between two and nine times. V and J are TRBV27 and TRBJ1-5; D gene uncertain. Per germline, CDR1 MNHEY and CDR2 SMNVEV (reference sequence). The CDR3 runs 12 residues. V lost 7 bases, J lost 5 bases, and 9 bases lay in between. CDR3 coding DNA: TGTGCCAGCACGACACGAGATCAGCCCCAGCATTTT. The encoded protein is CASTTRDQPQHF.

This clonotype was seen only a few times. The gene calls are TRBV7-7 and TRBJ2-2; maybe TRBD1 (5 bases). CDR3 length equals 14 residues. The V and J ends lost 1 base and 6 bases respectively, with 9 bases between them. CDR1 is SSHAT, CDR2 FNYEAQ, per germline (reference sequence). In DNA, the CDR3 is TGTGCCAGCAGCTTAGAATGGACACCCGGGGAGCTGTTTTTT. Its translation is CASSLEWTPGELFF.

This chain connects TRBV27 to TRBJ2-1, with a weak D call TRBD1 (6 bases). Trimming cost V 5 bases and J 8 bases, with 16 bases left between them. The germline gives CDR1 MNHEY, CDR2 SMNVEV (reference sequence). CDR3 length: 14 amino acids. CDR3: CASSAQGFRDEQFF. CDR3 DNA sequence: TGTGCCAGCAGTGCCCAGGGGTTTCGGGATGAGCAGTTCTTC.

The chain couples TRBV27 to TRBJ1-2, with a possible D match to TRBD1 (6 bases). V lost 6 bases and J 1 base, leaving 9 bases between the germline ends. This CDR3 comprises 13 residues. Germline assignment: CDR1 MNHEY and CDR2 SMNVEV (reference sequence). CDR3 protein: CASRQGNNYGYTF. The CDR3 DNA is TGTGCCAGCAGACAGGGAAATAACTATGGCTACACCTTC.

This clonotype was picked up a small number of times. V gene TRBV5-1 combines with J gene TRBJ2-5; 14 nucleotides agree with TRBD2. The germline V gene has CDR1 SGHRS and CDR2 YFSETQ. CDR3 length: 15 residues. With V trimmed by 4 bases and J by 4 bases, 3 bases remained unmatched. The DNA of the CDR3 is TGCGCCAGCAGCGTTGGACTAGCGGGGGGAGAGACCCAGTACTTC. Amino acid sequence: CASSVGLAGGETQYF.

This clonotype was detected only a few times. The chain uses TRBV6-2 or TRBV6-3 and TRBJ2-7, with a tentative D call TRBD1 (6 bases). There are 12 residues in the CDR3. Germline V gene sequence: CDR1 MNHEY, CDR2 SVGEGT. The V end lost 4 bases, the J end lost 9 bases, and 13 bases lay between the germline ends. The CDR3 DNA is TGTGCCAGCAGTTCAACAGGGCGTAGGCAGTACGTC. Its protein product is CASSSTGRRQYV.

The chain joins TRBV12-3 or TRBV12-4 to TRBJ1-4, with 9 bases lining up with TRBD1. With 5 bases clipped from V and 5 bases from J, the junction kept 6 bases outside the gene matches. CDR3 length equals 15 residues. This chain's CDR3 is CASSRRQGGNEKLFF. The CDR3 region has the DNA TGTGCCAGCAGTCGAAGACAGGGGGGAAATGAAAAACTGTTTTTT.

This chain uses TRBV7-2 with TRBJ2-5; D not resolved. V was shortened by 6 bases and J by 5 bases, with 13 bases between the two germline ends. Looked up from germline, CDR1 is SGHTA and CDR2 is FQGNSA. The CDR3 sequence is 13 residues long. The CDR3 loop is CASRAVMRETQYF. The DNA for the CDR3 is TGTGCCAGCAGAGCAGTGATGCGGGAGACCCAGTACTTC.

The chain couples TRBV5-1 to TRBJ2-2, with D maybe TRBD2 (6 bases). The CDR3 has 15 amino acids. From germline, CDR1 is SGHRS and CDR2 YFSETQ. The germline V and J ends were trimmed by 4 bases and 6 bases, with 16 bases remaining between them. Written as DNA, the CDR3 is TGCGCCAGCAGCGGGGACTCGGGGGACCCCGGGGAGCTGTTTTTT. Its protein is CASSGDSGDPGELFF.

This clonotype came up many times. The chain is built from TRBV5-1 and TRBJ2-2; D gene uncertain. This CDR3 contains 16 residues. V lost 0 bases, J lost 0 bases, and 9 bases lay in between. Per the germline V gene, CDR1 is SGHRS and CDR2 is YFSETQ. CDR3 amino acids: CASSLAPHANTGELFF. The CDR3 DNA follows: TGCGCCAGCAGCTTGGCCCCACACGCGAACACCGGGGAGCTGTTTTTT.

This clonotype was seen repeatedly, ten times or more. V usage is TRBV2 and J usage is TRBJ2-3, with D perhaps matching TRBD2 (5 bases). CDR3 size: 10 residues. The V end lost 8 bases, the J end lost 5 bases, and 5 bases lay between the germline ends. Germline V CDR1 and CDR2: SNHLY, FYNNEI. The chain's CDR3 is CASGLDTQYF. CDR3 nucleotides: TGTGCCAGCGGACTAGATACGCAGTATTTT.

This clonotype has a handful of counts. The chain employs TRBV27 and TRBJ2-7; D might be TRBD1 (5 bases). The V end was cut by 10 bases, the J end by 4 bases, with 14 bases between. This CDR3 has 12 amino acids. Looked up from germline, CDR1 is MNHEY and CDR2 is SMNVEV (reference sequence). CDR3 DNA sequence: TGTGCCACGGTGGGGCTAGGTTACGAGCAGTACTTC. Encoded protein: CATVGLGYEQYF.

In its sample, this clonotype was seen a few times. The rearrangement joins TRBV6-1 to TRBJ2-7; no firm D call. The germline V and J ends were trimmed by 5 bases and 2 bases, with 13 bases remaining between them. This CDR3 is 14 amino acids long. The V gene's germline CDR1 is MNHNS and CDR2 SASEGT. The DNA of the CDR3 is TGTGCCAGCAGTATCTCAGACATAACCTACGAGCAGTACGTC. It encodes CASSISDITYEQYV.

The chain has TRBV29-1 and TRBJ1-1; 12 bases align to TRBD1. The J segment lost 9 bases and the V segment lost 7 bases, leaving 3 bases of the junction unmatched. Germline assignment: CDR1 SQVTM and CDR2 ANQGSEA. The CDR3 totals 11 residues. The CDR3, as DNA: TGCAGCGAGGGGACAGGGGGCCAAGCTTTCTTT. Residues: CSEGTGGQAFF.

This clonotype was recorded once. J is TRBJ1-1 and V is TRBV5-1; TRBD1 agrees at 7 bases. Germline trimming cut 7 bases from V and 5 bases from J; bases unmatched to any gene: 5. The CDR3 has 12 residues. Germline V gene lookup returns CDR1 SGHRS and CDR2 YFSETQ. The CDR3 bases are TGCGCCAGCGGTCCGGACAGGACTGAAGCTTTCTTT. Translating gives CASGPDRTEAFF.

This clonotype appeared a single time. The chain carries TRBV7-3 and TRBJ2-3; 9 bases line up with TRBD2. In germline, CDR1 is SGHTA, CDR2 FQGTGA. V shed 6 bases and J 1 base; nucleotides not matched to a gene: 2. The CDR3 runs 14 residues. Here the CDR3 DNA reads TGTGCCAGCAGTCGGACTAGCGGCACAGATACGCAGTATTTT. It yields the protein CASSRTSGTDTQYF.

The genes are TRBV6-4 and TRBJ2-7; D uncertain. Germline assignment: CDR1 MRHNA and CDR2 SNTAGT. This CDR3 is built from 12 residues. Trimming cost V 7 bases and J 3 bases, with 10 bases left between them. CDR3 sequence (DNA): TGTGCCAGCACGAGCCTTGACTACGAGCAGTACGTC. It specifies CASTSLDYEQYV.

As for this clonotype: The junction does not match germline at one end; this may be a read error. The chain employs TRBV4-3 and TRBJ2-3, with 7 bases lining up with TRBD1. There are 16 residues in the CDR3. In germline, CDR1 is LGHNA, CDR2 YSLEER. The CDR3 region is CASRQEFGTDTDTQYF. As DNA, the CDR3 is TGCGCCAGCAGACAAGAGTTTGGGACAGACACAGATACGCAGTATTTT.

The genes are TRBV3-1 and TRBJ2-7; D gene unclear. This CDR3 has 13 residues. V shed 2 bases and J shed 6 bases, with 11 bases lying between them. Germline CDR1 reads LGHDT; CDR2 reads YNNKEL (reference sequence). This CDR3 reads CASSQNYGGEQYV. As DNA, the CDR3 is TGTGCCAGCAGCCAAAACTACGGTGGCGAGCAGTACGTC.

This clonotype has ten or more counts. V is TRBV12-3 or TRBV12-4 and J is TRBJ1-1; D not resolved. Trimming took off 6 bases at V and 6 bases at J, with 11 bases between the two ends. The CDR3 spans 12 residues. In nucleotides, the CDR3 is TGTGCCAGCAGCTGGGGTTACTCTGAAGCTTTCTTT. As protein: CASSWGYSEAFF.

This clonotype was seen many times. The chain is built from TRBV5-1 and TRBJ1-5; D not resolved. Trimming shortened V by 0 bases and J by 0 bases, and 7 bases separated the two germline ends. CDR1 and CDR2 (germline): SGHRS, YFSETQ. There are 15 residues in the CDR3. CDR3 DNA: TGCGCCAGCAGCTTGGAAGGATATAGCAATCAGCCCCAGCATTTT. Translation: CASSLEGYSNQPQHF.